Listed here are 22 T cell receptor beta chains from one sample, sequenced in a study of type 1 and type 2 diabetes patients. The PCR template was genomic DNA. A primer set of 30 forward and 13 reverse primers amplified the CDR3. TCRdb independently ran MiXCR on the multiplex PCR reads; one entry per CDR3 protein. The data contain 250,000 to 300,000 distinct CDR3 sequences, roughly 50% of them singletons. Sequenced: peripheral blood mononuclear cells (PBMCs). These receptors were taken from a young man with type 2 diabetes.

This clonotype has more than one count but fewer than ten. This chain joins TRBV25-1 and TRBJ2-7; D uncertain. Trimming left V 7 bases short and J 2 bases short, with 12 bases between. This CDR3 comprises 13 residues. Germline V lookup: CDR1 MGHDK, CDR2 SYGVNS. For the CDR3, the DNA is TGTGCCAGCACCCCAACAGCCCCCTACGAGCAGTACTTC. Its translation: CASTPTAPYEQYF.

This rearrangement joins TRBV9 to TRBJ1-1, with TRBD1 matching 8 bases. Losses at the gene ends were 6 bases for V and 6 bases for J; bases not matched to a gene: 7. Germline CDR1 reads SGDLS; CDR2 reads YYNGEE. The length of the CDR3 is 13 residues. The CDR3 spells CASTPGGAAEAFF. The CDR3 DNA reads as TGTGCCAGCACCCCAGGGGGCGCTGCTGAAGCTTTCTTT.

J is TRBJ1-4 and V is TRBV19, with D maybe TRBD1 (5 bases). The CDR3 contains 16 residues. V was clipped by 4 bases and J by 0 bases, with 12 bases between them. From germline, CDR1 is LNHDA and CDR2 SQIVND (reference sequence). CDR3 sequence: CASSSPRDPTNEKLFF. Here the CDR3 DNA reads TGTGCCAGTAGTAGCCCCCGGGACCCAACTAATGAAAAACTGTTTTTT.

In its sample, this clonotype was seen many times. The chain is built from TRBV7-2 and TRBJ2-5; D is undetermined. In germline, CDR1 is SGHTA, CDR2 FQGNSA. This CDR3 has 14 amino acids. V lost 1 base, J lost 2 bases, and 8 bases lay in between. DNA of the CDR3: TGTGCCAGCAGCTTAGGCAGATCTCAAGAGACCCAGTACTTC. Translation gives CASSLGRSQETQYF.

The CDR3 DNA is TGTGCCACCAGCAGAGAAGTGGGGTACGAGCAGTACTTC. Its translation: CATSREVGYEQYF. This chain uses TRBV15 with TRBJ2-7; no firm D call. The germline V gene encodes CDR1 LNHNV and CDR2 YYDKDF (reference sequence). The CDR3 sequence is 13 residues long. The V end was cut by 0 bases, the J end by 4 bases, with 7 bases between.

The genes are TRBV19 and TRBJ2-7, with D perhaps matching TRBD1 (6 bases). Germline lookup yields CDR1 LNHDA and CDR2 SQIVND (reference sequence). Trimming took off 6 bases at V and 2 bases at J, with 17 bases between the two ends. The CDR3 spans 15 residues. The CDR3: CASSPQGTGPYEQYF. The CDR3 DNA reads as TGTGCCAGTAGCCCCCAGGGGACGGGGCCCTACGAGCAGTACTTC.

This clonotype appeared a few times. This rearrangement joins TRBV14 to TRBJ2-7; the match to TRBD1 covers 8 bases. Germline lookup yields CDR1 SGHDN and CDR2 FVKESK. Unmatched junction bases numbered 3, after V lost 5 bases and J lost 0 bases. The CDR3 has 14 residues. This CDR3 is CASSRTGTSYEQYF. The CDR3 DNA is TGTGCCAGCAGCAGGACAGGGACCTCCTACGAGCAGTACTTC.

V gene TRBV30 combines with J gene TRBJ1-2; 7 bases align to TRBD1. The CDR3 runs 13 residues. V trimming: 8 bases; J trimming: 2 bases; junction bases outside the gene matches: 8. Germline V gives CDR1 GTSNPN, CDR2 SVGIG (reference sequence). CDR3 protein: CALRQGNNYGYTF. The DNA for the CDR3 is TGTGCCCTAAGACAGGGAAACAACTATGGCTACACCTTC. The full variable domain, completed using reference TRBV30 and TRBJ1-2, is SQTIHQWPATLVQPVGSPLSLECTVEGTSNPNLYWYRQAAGRGLQLLFYSVGIGQISSEVPQNLSASRPQDRQFILSSKKLLLSDSGFYLCALRQGNNYGYTFGSGTRLTVV.

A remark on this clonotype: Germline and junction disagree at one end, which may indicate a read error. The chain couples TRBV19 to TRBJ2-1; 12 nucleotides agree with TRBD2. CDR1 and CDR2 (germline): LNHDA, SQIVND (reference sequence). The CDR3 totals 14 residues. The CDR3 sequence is CATQTSGSSDEQSF. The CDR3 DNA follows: TGTGCCACCCAGACTAGCGGGAGTTCGGATGAGCAGTCCTTC. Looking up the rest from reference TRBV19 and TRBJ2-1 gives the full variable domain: DGGITQSPKYLFRKEGQNVTLSCEQNLNHDAMYWYRQDPGQGLRLIYYSQIVNDFQKGDIAEGYSVSREKKESFPLTVTSAQKNPTAFYLCATQTSGSSDEQSFGPGTRLTVL.

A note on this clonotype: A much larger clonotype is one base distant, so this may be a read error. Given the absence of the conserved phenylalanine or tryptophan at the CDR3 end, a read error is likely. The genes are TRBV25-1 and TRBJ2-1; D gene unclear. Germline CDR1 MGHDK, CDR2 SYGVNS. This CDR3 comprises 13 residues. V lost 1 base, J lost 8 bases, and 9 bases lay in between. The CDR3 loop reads CASSEFMGYEQFS. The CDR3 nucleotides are TGTGCCAGCAGTGAATTTATGGGGTATGAGCAGTTCTCC.

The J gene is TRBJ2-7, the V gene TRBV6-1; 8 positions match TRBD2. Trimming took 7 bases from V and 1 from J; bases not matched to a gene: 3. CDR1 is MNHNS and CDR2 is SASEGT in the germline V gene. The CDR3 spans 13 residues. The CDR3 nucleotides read TGTGCCAGCACTGAGCGGGAGTCCTACGAGCAGTACTTC. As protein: CASTERESYEQYF.

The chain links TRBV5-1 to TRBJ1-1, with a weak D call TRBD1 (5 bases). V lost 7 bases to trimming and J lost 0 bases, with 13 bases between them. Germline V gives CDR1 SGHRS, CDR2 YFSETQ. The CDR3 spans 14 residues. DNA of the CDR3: TGCGCCAGCGCCTATTGGGGCTTGAACACTGAAGCTTTCTTT. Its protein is CASAYWGLNTEAFF.

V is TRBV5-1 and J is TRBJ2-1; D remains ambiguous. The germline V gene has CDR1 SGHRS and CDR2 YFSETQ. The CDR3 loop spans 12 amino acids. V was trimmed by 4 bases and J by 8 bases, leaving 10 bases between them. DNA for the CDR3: TGCGCCAGCAGCCCGATCGGGTATGAGCAGTTCTTC. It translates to CASSPIGYEQFF.

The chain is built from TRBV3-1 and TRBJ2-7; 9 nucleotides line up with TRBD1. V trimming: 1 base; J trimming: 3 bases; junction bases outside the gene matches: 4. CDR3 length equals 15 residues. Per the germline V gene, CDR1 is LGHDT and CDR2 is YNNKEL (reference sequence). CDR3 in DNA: TGTGCCAGCAGCCAAGGTGGGACAGGGCTCTACGAGCAGTACTTC. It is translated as CASSQGGTGLYEQYF.

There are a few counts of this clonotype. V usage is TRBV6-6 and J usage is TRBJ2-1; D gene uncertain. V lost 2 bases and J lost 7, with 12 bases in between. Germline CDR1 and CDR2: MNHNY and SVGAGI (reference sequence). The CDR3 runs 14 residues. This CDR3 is CASSYSPPRNEQFF. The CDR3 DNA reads TGTGCCAGCAGTTACAGCCCCCCTCGGAATGAGCAGTTCTTC.

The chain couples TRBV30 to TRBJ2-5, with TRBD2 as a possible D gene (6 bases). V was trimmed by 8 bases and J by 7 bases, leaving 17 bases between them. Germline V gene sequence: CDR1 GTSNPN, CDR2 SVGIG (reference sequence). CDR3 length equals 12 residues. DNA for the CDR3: TGTGCCGGCGGGGACGAAACCTGGACCCAGTACTTC. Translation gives CAGGDETWTQYF.

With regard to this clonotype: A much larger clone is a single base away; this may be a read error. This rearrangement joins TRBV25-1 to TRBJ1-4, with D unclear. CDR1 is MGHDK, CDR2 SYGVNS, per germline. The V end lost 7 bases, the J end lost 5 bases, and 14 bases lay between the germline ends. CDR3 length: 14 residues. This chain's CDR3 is CASIEAGMNEKLFF. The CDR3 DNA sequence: TGTGCCAGCATAGAGGCAGGAATGAATGAAAAACTGTTTTTT.

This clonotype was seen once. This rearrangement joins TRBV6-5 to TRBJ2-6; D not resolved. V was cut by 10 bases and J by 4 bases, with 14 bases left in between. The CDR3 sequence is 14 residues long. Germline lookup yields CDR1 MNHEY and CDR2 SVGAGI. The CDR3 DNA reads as TGTGCCACCGAAGGATACGCCGGGGCCAACGTCCTGACTTTC. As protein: CATEGYAGANVLTF.

The CDR3: CASSPTGYSDTQYF. DNA of the CDR3: TGTGCCAGCTCACCCACAGGGTACTCAGATACGCAGTATTTT. This chain uses TRBV18 with TRBJ2-3, with a possible D match to TRBD1 (6 bases). Germline CDR1 and CDR2: KGHSH and LQKENI. This CDR3 has 14 amino acids. With 3 bases removed from V and 4 bases from J, the gap between germline ends came to 11 bases.

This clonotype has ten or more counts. CDR3 residues: CASSVWSGRGSNGNQPQHF. The CDR3 region has the DNA TGTGCCAGCAGCGTATGGTCAGGCAGGGGGTCGAACGGCAATCAGCCCCAGCATTTT. This chain joins TRBV9 and TRBJ1-5; 7 nucleotides line up with TRBD1. Losses at the gene ends were 1 base for V and 2 bases for J; bases not matched to a gene: 15. The CDR3 totals 19 residues. Germline values: CDR1 SGDLS, CDR2 YYNGEE. Filled out from reference TRBV9 and TRBJ1-5, the complete variable domain reads DSGVTQTPKHLITATGQRVTLRCSPRSGDLSVYWYQQSLDQGLQFLIQYYNGEERAKGNILERFSAQQFPDLHSELNLSSLELGDSALYFCASSVWSGRGSNGNQPQHFGDGTRLSIL.

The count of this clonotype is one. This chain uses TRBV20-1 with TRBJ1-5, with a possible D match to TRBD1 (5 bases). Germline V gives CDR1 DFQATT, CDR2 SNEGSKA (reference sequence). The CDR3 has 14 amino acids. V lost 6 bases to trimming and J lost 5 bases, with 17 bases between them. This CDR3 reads CSANRNAFYQPQHF. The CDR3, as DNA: TGCAGTGCAAACAGGAATGCCTTTTATCAGCCCCAGCATTTT.

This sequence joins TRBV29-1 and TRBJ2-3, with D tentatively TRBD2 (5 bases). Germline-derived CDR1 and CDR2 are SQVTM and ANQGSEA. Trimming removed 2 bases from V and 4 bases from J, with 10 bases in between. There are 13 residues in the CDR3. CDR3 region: CSVEIASADTQYF. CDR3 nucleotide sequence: TGCAGCGTTGAAATAGCGAGCGCAGATACGCAGTATTTT.